Following are 2 T cell receptor beta chains from one sample sequenced in a study of T cell responses to AZD1222 COVID-19 vaccine. Sequenced by immunoSEQ multiplex PCR; TCRdb stores in-frame clones only, minus some. Of approximately 24,000 clones listed, about 90% were seen once; the top ten hold around 2.9%. The sample was peripheral blood, taken 28 days after the second AZD1222 dose. The receptors derive from an adult who received the AZD1222 COVID-19 vaccine.

The gene calls are TRBV12-3 or TRBV12-4 and TRBJ2-7; no firm D call. V lost 6 bases and J lost 4, with 10 bases in between. CDR3 length: 12 amino acids. CDR3 coding DNA: TGTGCCAGCAGCCTCTTAGAATACGAGCAGTACTTC. Its translation: CASSLLEYEQYF.

The chain employs TRBV7-6 and TRBJ2-7; no clear D gene. With 5 bases removed from V and 0 bases from J, the gap between germline ends came to 5 bases. The CDR3 runs to 12 residues. Germline CDR1 is SGHVS and CDR2 is FNYEAQ. In DNA, the CDR3 is TGTGCCAGCAGCGACAACTCCTACGAGCAGTACTTC. It codes for CASSDNSYEQYF.